A selection of T cell receptor beta chains follows, all from one sample in a study of T cells in Graves' hyperthyroidism and ophthalmopathy. TCRdb passed the multiplex PCR reads through MiXCR, listing each CDR3 protein once. The top ten hold around a tenth of the sample, which has about 26,000 distinct CDR3 sequences, around 40% seen once. The material sequenced was blood. Receptors were obtained from a woman in her 30s with Graves' hyperthyroidism. The conserved cysteine and the conserved F or W are not part of the CDR3 here.

j_call v_call cdr3_aa
TRBJ2-1 TRBV14 ASSQVWGLGNNEQF
TRBJ1-5 TRBV28 ASRVGGSNQPQH
TRBJ2-1 TRBV9 ASSPGQRTDTQF
TRBJ2-1 TRBV30 AWSGGAGLAGHNEQF
TRBJ2-2 TRBV11-3 ARSLGQGGGELF
TRBJ1-2 TRBV9 ASSERGRAGGGYT
TRBJ2-7 TRBV11-3 ASSLGIPPGEQY
TRBJ2-5 TRBV19 ASRLQGSSNQPQY
TRBJ1-5 TRBV12-3/TRBV12-4 ASSLTGAQPQH
TRBJ2-3 TRBV10-3 AISVTSGSTDTQY
TRBJ1-2 TRBV12-3/TRBV12-4 ASSLLPRDYGYT
TRBJ1-2 TRBV20-1 SAREDRDGYT
TRBJ2-7 TRBV6-2/TRBV6-3 ASSYSGTGQREQY
TRBJ2-2 TRBV24-1 ATQDSGRVSGELF
TRBJ2-3 TRBV15 ATSTGGGTDTQY
TRBJ2-5 TRBV19 ASSPRQGAGETQY
TRBJ2-1 TRBV28 ASSSQGGEQF
TRBJ2-7 TRBV29-1 SVDWSGQGSPYEQY
TRBJ2-7 TRBV20-1 SARGGYEQY
TRBJ2-2 TRBV7-3 ASSLVGGELF
TRBJ1-2 TRBV29-1 SVLKGDYGYT
TRBJ1-3 TRBV30 AFDRGSGNTIY
TRBJ2-1 TRBV11-2 AGSLYIYNEQF
TRBJ2-1 TRBV15 ATSTSLGLAGTMEF
TRBJ2-1 TRBV20-1 SSHGEREINNEQF
TRBJ2-7 TRBV19 ASSIGLDYEQY
TRBJ2-1 TRBV20-1 SVQREGSYNEQF
TRBJ2-4 TRBV4-1 VSRSINIQY
TRBJ1-1 TRBV11-2 ASTFGRDTGAF
TRBJ2-5 TRBV6-5 ASSRLKGRLTGQPQY
TRBJ2-7 TRBV20-1 SAAQSYEQY
TRBJ1-5 TRBV6-2/TRBV6-3 AGSPPTETQH
TRBJ2-7 TRBV24-1 ATSDPGVDNEQY
TRBJ2-3 TRBV20-1 SARDGRDTQY
TRBJ2-7 TRBV12-3/TRBV12-4 ASSLTNLQQY
TRBJ1-1 TRBV11-1 ASSPRDALGTEAF
TRBJ2-1 TRBV20-1 NAPDNGQYNEQF
TRBJ2-3 TRBV19 ASSMGLAGGTDTQY
TRBJ2-1 TRBV7-9 ASSSGTGGGFSNEQF
TRBJ2-7 TRBV7-2 ASSAGLAGVEQY
TRBJ1-4 TRBV4-1 ASSQNGAPDGKLF
TRBJ2-1 TRBV18 ASSWRDNEQF
TRBJ2-7 TRBV5-1 ASSLSGGTLYEQY
TRBJ1-2 TRBV2 ASGSVTGTGYT
TRBJ2-5 TRBV7-3 ASSLTGTETQY
TRBJ2-3 TRBV20-1 SAAGTSGGGYTQY
TRBJ1-1 TRBV20-1 SARDRGGGTEAF
TRBJ2-5 TRBV2 ASSEALGEGETQY
TRBJ1-2 TRBV6-5 ASKPPGTGNYGYT
TRBJ1-2 TRBV5-1 ASSSNRDGYT
TRBJ1-2 TRBV30 AWIGVETGMNYGYT
TRBJ2-1 TRBV20-1 SVAEGDNEQF
TRBJ2-3 TRBV11-2 ASSLLEGGGTQY
TRBJ1-4 TRBV19 AGAGGVGEKLF
TRBJ2-5 TRBV19 ASSIEGGLETQY
TRBJ2-4 TRBV20-1 SARDHGKNIQY
TRBJ2-7 TRBV5-1 ASSRGTSGQYEQY
TRBJ1-1 TRBV5-1 ASSPDSLGDTEAF
TRBJ2-2 TRBV9 ASSVGVSGELF
TRBJ2-7 TRBV12-3/TRBV12-4 ASSPSTGGLYEQY